The 14 T cell receptor beta chains below come from one sample, sequenced in a study of Ad26.COV2.S vaccination and SARS-CoV-2 variants. Sample treatment: approximately 18 received Ad26.COV2.S at low or high dose, single or two shots; roughly five received placebo; per-sample allocation not given. The samples were gathered on day 63 after the first injection of vaccine or placebo. Produced via immunoSEQ multiplex PCR; TCRdb's table is partial and in-frame only. Among 300,000 to 350,000 clones listed, roughly 90% were seen once. The sequencing here drew on peripheral blood, taken in a trial of Ad26.COV2.S vaccine versus placebo. The receptors derive from a person aged 18-65 years who received the Ad26.COV2.S COVID-19 vaccine or a placebo.

The V gene is TRBV27, the J gene TRBJ1-1; no definite D call. With 2 bases removed from V and 2 bases from J, the gap between germline ends came to 9 bases. CDR3 length: 14 amino acids. The V gene's germline CDR1 is MNHEY and CDR2 SMNVEV (reference sequence). This CDR3 is CASSLAPLNTEAFF. The DNA of the CDR3 is TGTGCCAGCAGTTTAGCCCCCCTAAACACTGAAGCTTTCTTT.

The genes are TRBV20-1 and TRBJ1-1; 7 positions agree with TRBD1. The V gene's germline CDR1 is DFQATT and CDR2 SNEGSKA (reference sequence). V shed 5 bases and J 1 base; nucleotides not matched to a gene: 7. This CDR3 is built from 14 residues. This CDR3 reads CSARDRASNTEAFF. In DNA form, the CDR3 reads TGCAGTGCTCGTGACAGGGCTTCGAACACTGAAGCTTTCTTT.

The chain is built from TRBV10-3 and TRBJ2-1, with 8 bases matching TRBD2. Germline CDR1 and CDR2: ENHRY and SYGVKD. After removal of 11 bases from V and 4 bases from J, the junction contained 22 bases not matched to a gene. CDR3 size: 18 residues. Here the CDR3 DNA reads TGTGCCGCGGCCCCGGGACTAGAAAAATCCTGGGAGTACAATGAGCAGTTCTTC. Its translation is CAAAPGLEKSWEYNEQFF.

The gene calls are TRBV21-1 and TRBJ2-7. TRBV21-1 is a recognized pseudogene. The CDR3 covers 16 residues. CDR3 DNA sequence: TGTGCCAGCAGCCCTCCGAGTTTTGGGATCTCCTACGAGCAGTACTTC. It encodes CASSPPSFGISYEQYF.

This clone was observed a single time. Other DNA variants within this sample encode the same CDR3. V and J are TRBV6-2 or TRBV6-3 and TRBJ2-7; D unresolved. V lost 4 bases and J lost 3, with 7 bases in between. The CDR3 is 12 amino acids. Looked up from germline, CDR1 is MNHEY and CDR2 is SVGEGT. CDR3 region: CASSLTYYEQYF. Here the CDR3 DNA reads TGTGCCAGCAGTTTAACCTACTACGAGCAGTACTTC.

The count of this clone is one. Other DNA sequences in the sample encode the same CDR3. This rearrangement joins TRBV10-3 to TRBJ2-7; no definite D call. CDR1 is ENHRY and CDR2 is SYGVKD in the germline V gene. The CDR3 spans 11 residues. V was cut by 1 base and J by 4 bases, with 2 bases left in between. The CDR3 spells CAISELYEQYF. In DNA, the CDR3 is TGTGCCATCAGTGAGTTATACGAGCAGTACTTC.

The J gene is TRBJ1-2, the V gene TRBV7-9; D perhaps matches TRBD1 (6 bases). V gave up 5 bases and J gave up 4 bases, with 14 bases separating them. Per germline, CDR1 SEHNR and CDR2 FQNEAQ (reference sequence). The CDR3 is 14 residues long. CDR3 region: CASSPPDSLYGYTF. The CDR3 DNA is TGTGCCAGCAGCCCCCCGGACAGCCTCTATGGCTACACCTTC.

This chain uses TRBV12-5 with TRBJ1-1; a possible D gene is TRBD1 (5 bases). Germline V gene sequence: CDR1 LGHNT, CDR2 FRNRAP. V was trimmed by 7 bases and J by 1 base, leaving 19 bases between them. This CDR3 is built from 16 residues. The CDR3, as DNA: TGTGCTAGTGCCCCCGGTTGGGGCATTTCGAACACTGAAGCTTTCTTT. Translated: CASAPGWGISNTEAFF.

The chain employs TRBV11-2 and TRBJ2-5; tentatively, D is TRBD2 (5 bases). Germline V CDR1 and CDR2: SGHAT, FQNNGV. The CDR3 has 15 residues. V was trimmed by 0 bases and J by 0 bases, leaving 8 bases between them. The CDR3 nucleotides are TGTGCCAGCAGCTTAGATAGCGCACACCAAGAGACCCAGTACTTC. Its protein product is CASSLDSAHQETQYF.

The genes are TRBV19 and TRBJ2-1, with a weak D call TRBD2 (5 bases). The V end lost 5 bases, the J end lost 1 base, and 12 bases lay between the germline ends. This CDR3 spans 15 amino acids. Germline-derived CDR1 and CDR2 are LNHDA and SQIVND (reference sequence). The CDR3 reads CASSVRPGSYNEQFF. The CDR3 DNA is TGTGCCAGTAGTGTTCGACCGGGGTCCTACAATGAGCAGTTCTTC.

The chain combines TRBV14 with TRBJ1-3; no clear D gene. The CDR3 contains 17 residues. Germline CDR1 and CDR2: SGHDN and FVKESK. The V gene lost 3 bases and the J gene lost 1 base, with 16 bases spanning the gap. The CDR3 here is CASSHPIPMGSGNTIYF. The CDR3 DNA reads TGTGCCAGCAGCCACCCGATTCCGATGGGGTCTGGAAACACCATATATTTT.

V gene TRBV7-8 combines with J gene TRBJ2-2; maybe TRBD2 (5 bases). The V gene's germline CDR1 is SGHVS and CDR2 FQNEAQ. V was trimmed by 5 bases and J by 1 base, leaving 14 bases between them. This CDR3 spans 16 amino acids. The CDR3 is CASSHPNAGNTGELFF. In nucleotides, the CDR3 is TGTGCCAGCAGCCACCCCAATGCGGGGAACACCGGGGAGCTGTTTTTT. The entire variable domain, with the rest obtained from reference TRBV7-8 and TRBJ2-2, is as follows: GAGVSQSPRYKVAKRGQDVALRCDPISGHVSLFWYQQALGQGPEFLTYFQNEAQLDKSGLPSDRFFAERPEGSVSTLKIQRTQQEDSAVYLCASSHPNAGNTGELFFGEGSRLTVL.

This chain joins TRBV18 and TRBJ1-5; 9 nucleotides align to TRBD1. Per the germline V gene, CDR1 is KGHSH and CDR2 is LQKENI. This CDR3 comprises 14 residues. Trimming removed 5 bases from V and 5 bases from J; junction bases left unmatched: 4. The CDR3 sequence is CASSSTGGDQPQHF. In DNA form, the CDR3 reads TGTGCCAGCTCATCTACAGGGGGCGATCAGCCCCAGCATTTT. The full variable domain, completed using reference TRBV18 and TRBJ1-5, is NAGVMQNPRHLVRRRGQEARLRCSPMKGHSHVYWYRQLPEEGLKFMVYLQKENIIDESGMPKERFSAEFPKEGPSILRIQQVVRGDSAAYFCASSSTGGDQPQHFGDGTRLSIL.

The rearrangement uses TRBV27 and TRBJ1-1; no clear D. Looked up from germline, CDR1 is MNHEY and CDR2 is SMNVEV (reference sequence). This CDR3 has 15 amino acids. Trimming cost V 10 bases and J 4 bases, with 22 bases left between them. The CDR3 region has the DNA TGTGCCACCCGGGAGCGGCCCCCCCCGGTCACTGAAGCTTTCTTT. Protein: CATRERPPPVTEAFF.